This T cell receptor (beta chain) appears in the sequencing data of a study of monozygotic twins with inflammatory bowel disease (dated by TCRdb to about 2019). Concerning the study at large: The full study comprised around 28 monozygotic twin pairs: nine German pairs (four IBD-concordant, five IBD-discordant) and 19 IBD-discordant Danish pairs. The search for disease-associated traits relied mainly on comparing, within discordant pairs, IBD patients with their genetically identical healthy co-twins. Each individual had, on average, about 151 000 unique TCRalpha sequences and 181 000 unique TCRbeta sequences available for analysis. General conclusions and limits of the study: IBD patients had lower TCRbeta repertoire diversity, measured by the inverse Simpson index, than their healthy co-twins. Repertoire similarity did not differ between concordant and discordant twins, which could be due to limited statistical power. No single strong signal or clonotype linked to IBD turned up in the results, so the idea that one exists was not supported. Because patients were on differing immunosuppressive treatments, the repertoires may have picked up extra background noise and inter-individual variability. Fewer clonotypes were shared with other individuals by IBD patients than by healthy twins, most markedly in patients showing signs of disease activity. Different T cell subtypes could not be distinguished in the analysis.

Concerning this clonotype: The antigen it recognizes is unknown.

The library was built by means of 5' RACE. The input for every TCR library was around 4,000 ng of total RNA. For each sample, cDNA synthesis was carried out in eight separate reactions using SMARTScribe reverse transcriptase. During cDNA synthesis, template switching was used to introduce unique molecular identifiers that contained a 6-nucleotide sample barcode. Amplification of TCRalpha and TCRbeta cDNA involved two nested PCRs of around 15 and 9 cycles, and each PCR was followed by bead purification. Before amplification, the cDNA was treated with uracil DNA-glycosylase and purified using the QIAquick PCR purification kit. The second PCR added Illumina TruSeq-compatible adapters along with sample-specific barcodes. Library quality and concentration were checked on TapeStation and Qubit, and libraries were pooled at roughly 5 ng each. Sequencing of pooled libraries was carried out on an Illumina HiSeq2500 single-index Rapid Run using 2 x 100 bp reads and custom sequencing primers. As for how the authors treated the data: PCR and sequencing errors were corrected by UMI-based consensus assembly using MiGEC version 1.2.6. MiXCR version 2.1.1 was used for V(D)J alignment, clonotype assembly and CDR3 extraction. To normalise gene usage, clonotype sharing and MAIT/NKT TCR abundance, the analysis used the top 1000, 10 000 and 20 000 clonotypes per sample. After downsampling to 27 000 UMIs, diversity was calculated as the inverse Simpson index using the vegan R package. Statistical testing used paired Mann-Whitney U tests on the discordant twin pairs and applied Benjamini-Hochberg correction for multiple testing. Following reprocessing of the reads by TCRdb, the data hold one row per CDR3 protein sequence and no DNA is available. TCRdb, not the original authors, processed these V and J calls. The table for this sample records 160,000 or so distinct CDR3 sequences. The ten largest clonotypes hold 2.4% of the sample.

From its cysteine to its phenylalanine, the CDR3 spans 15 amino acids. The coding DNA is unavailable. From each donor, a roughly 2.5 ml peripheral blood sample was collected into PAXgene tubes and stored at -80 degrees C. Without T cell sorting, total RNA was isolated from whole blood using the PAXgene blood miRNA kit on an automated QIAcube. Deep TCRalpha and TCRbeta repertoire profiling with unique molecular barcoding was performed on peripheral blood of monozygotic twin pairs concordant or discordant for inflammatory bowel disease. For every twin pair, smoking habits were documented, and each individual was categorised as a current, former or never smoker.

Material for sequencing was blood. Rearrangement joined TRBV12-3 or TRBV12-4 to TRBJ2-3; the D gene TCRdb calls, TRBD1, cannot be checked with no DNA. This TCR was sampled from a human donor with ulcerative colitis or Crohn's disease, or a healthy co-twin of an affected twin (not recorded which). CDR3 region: CASSSGPGRTDTQYF.